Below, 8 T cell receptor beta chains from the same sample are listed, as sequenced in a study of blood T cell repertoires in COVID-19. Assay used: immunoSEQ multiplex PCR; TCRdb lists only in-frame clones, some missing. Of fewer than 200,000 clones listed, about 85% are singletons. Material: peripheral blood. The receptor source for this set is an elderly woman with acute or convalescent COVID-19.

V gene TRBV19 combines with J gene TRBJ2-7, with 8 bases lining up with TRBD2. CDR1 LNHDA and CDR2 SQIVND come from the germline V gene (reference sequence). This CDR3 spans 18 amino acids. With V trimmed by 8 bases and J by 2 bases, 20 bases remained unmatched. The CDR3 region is CASSGRGAQGLFPYEQYF. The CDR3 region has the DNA TGTGCCAGTTCAGGGCGGGGGGCGCAAGGTTTATTTCCCTACGAGCAGTACTTC. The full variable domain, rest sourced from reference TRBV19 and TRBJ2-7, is DGGITQSPKYLFRKEGQNVTLSCEQNLNHDAMYWYRQDPGQGLRLIYYSQIVNDFQKGDIAEGYSVSREKKESFPLTVTSAQKNPTAFYLCASSGRGAQGLFPYEQYFGPGTRLTVT.

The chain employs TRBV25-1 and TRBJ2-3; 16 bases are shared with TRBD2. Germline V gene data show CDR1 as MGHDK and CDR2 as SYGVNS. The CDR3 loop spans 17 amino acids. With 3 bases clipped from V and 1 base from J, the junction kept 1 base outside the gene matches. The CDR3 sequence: CASSEGLAGGRTDTQYF. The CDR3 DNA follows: TGTGCCAGCAGTGAGGGACTAGCGGGGGGGCGCACAGATACGCAGTATTTT.

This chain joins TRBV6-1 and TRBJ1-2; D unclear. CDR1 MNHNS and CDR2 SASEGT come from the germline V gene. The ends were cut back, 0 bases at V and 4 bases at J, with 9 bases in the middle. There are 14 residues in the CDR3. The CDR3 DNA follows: TGTGCCAGCAGTGAAGCGAGGAACACCTATGGCTACACCTTC. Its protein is CASSEARNTYGYTF.

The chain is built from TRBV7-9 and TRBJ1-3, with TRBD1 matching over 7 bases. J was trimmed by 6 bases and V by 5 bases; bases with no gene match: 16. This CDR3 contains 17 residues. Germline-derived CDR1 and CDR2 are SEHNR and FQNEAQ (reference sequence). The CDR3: CASSTREGARIENTIYF. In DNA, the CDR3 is TGTGCCAGCAGCACACGCGAGGGGGCGAGGATAGAAAACACCATATATTTT.

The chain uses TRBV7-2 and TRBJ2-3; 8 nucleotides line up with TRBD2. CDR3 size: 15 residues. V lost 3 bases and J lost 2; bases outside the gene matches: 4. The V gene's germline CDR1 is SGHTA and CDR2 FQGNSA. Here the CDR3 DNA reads TGTGCCAGCAGCTTGGTAGCGGGACACACAGATACGCAGTATTTT. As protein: CASSLVAGHTDTQYF.

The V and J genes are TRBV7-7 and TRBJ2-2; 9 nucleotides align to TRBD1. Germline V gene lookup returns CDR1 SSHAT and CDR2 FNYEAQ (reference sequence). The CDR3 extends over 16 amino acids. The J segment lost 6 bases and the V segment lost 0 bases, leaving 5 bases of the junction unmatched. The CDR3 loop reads CASSLATGGASGELFF. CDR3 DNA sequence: TGTGCCAGCAGCTTAGCGACAGGGGGTGCCTCCGGGGAGCTGTTTTTT.

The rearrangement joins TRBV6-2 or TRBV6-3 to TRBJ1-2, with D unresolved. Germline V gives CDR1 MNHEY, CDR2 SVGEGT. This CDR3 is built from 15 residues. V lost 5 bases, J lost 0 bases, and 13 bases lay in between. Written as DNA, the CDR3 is TGTGCCAGCAGTCGCCTTCTCTCAGCTAACTATGGCTACACCTTC. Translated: CASSRLLSANYGYTF.

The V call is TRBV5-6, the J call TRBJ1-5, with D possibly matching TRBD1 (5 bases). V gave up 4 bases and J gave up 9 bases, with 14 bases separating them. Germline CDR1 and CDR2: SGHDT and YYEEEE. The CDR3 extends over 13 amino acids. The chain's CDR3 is CASSGSAGPPQHF. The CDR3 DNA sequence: TGTGCCAGCAGCGGATCGGCGGGGCCGCCCCAGCATTTT.